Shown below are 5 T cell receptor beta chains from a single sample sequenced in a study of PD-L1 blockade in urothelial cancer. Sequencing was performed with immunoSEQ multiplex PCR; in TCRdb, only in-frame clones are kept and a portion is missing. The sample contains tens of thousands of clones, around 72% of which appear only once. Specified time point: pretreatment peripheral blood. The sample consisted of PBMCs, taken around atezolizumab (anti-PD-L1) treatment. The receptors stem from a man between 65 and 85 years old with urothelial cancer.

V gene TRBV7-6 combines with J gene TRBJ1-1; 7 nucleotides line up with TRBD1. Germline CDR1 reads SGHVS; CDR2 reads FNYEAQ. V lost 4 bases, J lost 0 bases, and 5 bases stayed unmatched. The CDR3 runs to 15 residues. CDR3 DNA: TGTGCCAGCAGCTCAACGACAGGGCTGAACACTGAAGCTTTCTTT. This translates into CASSSTTGLNTEAFF.

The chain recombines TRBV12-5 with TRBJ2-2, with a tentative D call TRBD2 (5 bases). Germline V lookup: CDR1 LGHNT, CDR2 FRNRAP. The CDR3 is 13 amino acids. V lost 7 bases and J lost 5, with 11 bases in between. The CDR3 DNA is TGTGCTAGTGCGCCTAGAGGGACCGGGGAGCTGTTTTTT. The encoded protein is CASAPRGTGELFF.

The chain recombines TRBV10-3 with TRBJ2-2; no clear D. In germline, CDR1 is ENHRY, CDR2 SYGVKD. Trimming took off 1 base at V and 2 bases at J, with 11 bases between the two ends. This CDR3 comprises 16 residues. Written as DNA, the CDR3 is TGTGCCATCAGTGAGTTGGGCAGGATAAACACCGGGGAGCTGTTTTTT. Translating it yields CAISELGRINTGELFF.

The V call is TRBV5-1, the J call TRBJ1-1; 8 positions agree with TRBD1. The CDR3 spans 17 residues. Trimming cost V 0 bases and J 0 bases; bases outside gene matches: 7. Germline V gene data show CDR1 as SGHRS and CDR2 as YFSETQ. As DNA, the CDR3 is TGCGCCAGCAGCTTGGACATACAGGGACAGGTGAACACTGAAGCTTTCTTT. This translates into CASSLDIQGQVNTEAFF.

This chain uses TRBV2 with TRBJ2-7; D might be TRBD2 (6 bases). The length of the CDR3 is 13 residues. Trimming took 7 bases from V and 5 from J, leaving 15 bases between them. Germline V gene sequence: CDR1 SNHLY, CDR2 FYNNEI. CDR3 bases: TGTGCCAGCAACCTCCGGGGGAGAGACGAGCAGTACTTC. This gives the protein CASNLRGRDEQYF.